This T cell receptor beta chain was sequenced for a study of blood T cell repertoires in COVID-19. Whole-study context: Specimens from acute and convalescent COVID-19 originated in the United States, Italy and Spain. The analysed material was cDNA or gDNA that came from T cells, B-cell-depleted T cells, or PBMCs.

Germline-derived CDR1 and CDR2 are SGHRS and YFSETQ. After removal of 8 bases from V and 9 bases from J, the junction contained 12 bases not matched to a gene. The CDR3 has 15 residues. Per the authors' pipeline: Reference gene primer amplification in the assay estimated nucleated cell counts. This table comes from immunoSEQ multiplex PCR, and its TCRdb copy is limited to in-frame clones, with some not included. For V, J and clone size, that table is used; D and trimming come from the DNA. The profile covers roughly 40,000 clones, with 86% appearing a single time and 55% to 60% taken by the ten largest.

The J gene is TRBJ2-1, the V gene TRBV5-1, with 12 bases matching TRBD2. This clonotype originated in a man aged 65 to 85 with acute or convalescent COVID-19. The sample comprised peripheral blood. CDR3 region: CASSLPSGGAAEQFF. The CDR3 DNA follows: TGCGCCAGTTCTTTACCTAGCGGGGGGGCTGCTGAGCAGTTCTTC.